These 11 T cell receptor beta chains share one sample of origin, sequenced in a study of response to subunit inactivated influenza vaccine. Each CDR3 protein is one row after TCRdb ran MiXCR on the RT-PCR reads. The sample has around 480,000 distinct CDR3 sequences, about 10% seen once; the top ten hold 9.5% to 15%. The sequences come from PBMCs from blood, collected about 40 days after vaccination. Receptors were obtained from a man aged 50 to 59 who received an inactivated influenza vaccine.

The genes are TRBV6-2 or TRBV6-3 and TRBJ1-5, with 7 bases matching TRBD1. There are 15 residues in the CDR3. The ends lost 2 bases at V and 6 bases at J; junction bases unmatched: 7. Germline V gives CDR1 MNHEY, CDR2 SVGEGT. CDR3 in DNA: TGTGCCAGCAGTTACGGTACAGGGGCAGGTCAGCCCCAGCATTTT. It is translated as CASSYGTGAGQPQHF.

Ten or more counts support this clonotype. CDR3 nucleotide sequence: TGTGCCAGCAGCTTGGAAGAATTTTTTGGGGAGCAGTACTTC. As protein: CASSLEEFFGEQYF. The J gene is TRBJ2-7, the V gene TRBV5-5; D unresolved. Germline lookup yields CDR1 SGHKS and CDR2 YYEKEE (reference sequence). V lost 0 bases to trimming and J lost 7 bases, with 14 bases between them. This CDR3 has 14 amino acids.

This clonotype appeared a few times. The gene calls are TRBV28 and TRBJ2-2, with D possibly matching TRBD2 (7 bases). There are 14 residues in the CDR3. Germline V gene lookup returns CDR1 MDHEN and CDR2 SYDVKM. Trimming pared 11 bases from V and 0 bases from J, leaving 13 bases between. The CDR3 reads CAGGGRTNTGELFF. CDR3 coding DNA: TGTGCCGGGGGGGGGCGGACGAACACCGGGGAGCTGTTTTTT. Supplemented by reference TRBV28 and TRBJ2-2, the full variable domain reads DVKVTQSSRYLVKRTGEKVFLECVQDMDHENMFWYRQDPGLGLRLIYFSYDVKMKEKGDIPEGYSVSREKKERFSLILESASTNQTSMYLCAGGGRTNTGELFFGEGSRLTVL.

This clonotype appeared a few times. This chain connects TRBV7-9 to TRBJ1-4; D perhaps matches TRBD1 (6 bases). V was trimmed by 5 bases and J by 2 bases, leaving 12 bases between them. This CDR3 spans 15 amino acids. Germline V lookup: CDR1 SEHNR, CDR2 FQNEAQ (reference sequence). The CDR3 bases are TGTGCCAGCAGCACCTACGGGGGCACTAATGAAAAACTGTTTTTT. Encoded protein: CASSTYGGTNEKLFF.

This clonotype was seen many times. The J gene is TRBJ2-6, the V gene TRBV6-5; no clear D gene. The CDR3 totals 14 residues. Per germline, CDR1 MNHEY and CDR2 SVGAGI. Trimming removed 2 bases at V and 4 bases at J, with 6 bases between. Written as DNA, the CDR3 is TGTGCCAGCAGTTACGTAGGGGGGGCCAACGTCCTGACTTTC. Protein sequence: CASSYVGGANVLTF.

Concerning this clonotype: One junction end does not reproduce the germline sequence, and a read error may be involved. V gene TRBV12-3 or TRBV12-4 combines with J gene TRBJ2-5, with 8 bases lining up with TRBD2. This CDR3 has 14 residues. The CDR3 DNA reads TGTGCCAGCAGTGTAGCGGGATGGTTCGAGACCCAGTACTTC. This translates into CASSVAGWFETQYF.

V is TRBV5-1 and J is TRBJ2-7, with 7 nucleotides matching TRBD2. V trimming: 2 bases; J trimming: 5 bases; junction bases outside the gene matches: 10. This CDR3 is 15 amino acids long. The germline gives CDR1 SGHRS, CDR2 YFSETQ. For the CDR3, the DNA is TGCGCCAGCAGCTTCCCTGGCGGGAGTGGTAACGAGCAGTACTTC. Translation: CASSFPGGSGNEQYF.

This chain connects TRBV4-3 to TRBJ2-7; D perhaps matches TRBD1 (5 bases). From germline, CDR1 is LGHNA and CDR2 YSLEER. The CDR3 has 16 residues. Trimming left V 0 bases short and J 2 bases short, with 14 bases between. CDR3 sequence: CASSQDLGDSPYEQYF. CDR3 nucleotide sequence: TGCGCCAGCAGCCAAGATCTCGGCGACAGTCCCTACGAGCAGTACTTC.

The V gene is TRBV15, the J gene TRBJ2-5; 7 bases match TRBD2. J gave up 6 bases and V 1 base, and 5 bases lay outside the gene matches. CDR3 length equals 14 residues. Germline assignment: CDR1 LNHNV and CDR2 YYDKDF (reference sequence). CDR3 residues: CATSRGGGPQTQYF. Here the CDR3 DNA reads TGTGCCACCAGCAGAGGCGGGGGTCCGCAGACCCAGTACTTC.

The rearrangement links TRBV28 to TRBJ1-6; the D gene is possibly TRBD1 (6 bases). With 8 bases removed from V and 6 bases from J, the gap between germline ends came to 14 bases. This CDR3 has 14 residues. The germline gives CDR1 MDHEN, CDR2 SYDVKM. The CDR3 DNA sequence: TGTGCCAGCCTACGAGGGACAAGTAATTCACCCCTCCACTTT. This codes for CASLRGTSNSPLHF. The full variable domain, its missing parts supplied by reference TRBV28 and TRBJ1-6, is DVKVTQSSRYLVKRTGEKVFLECVQDMDHENMFWYRQDPGLGLRLIYFSYDVKMKEKGDIPEGYSVSREKKERFSLILESASTNQTSMYLCASLRGTSNSPLHFGNGTRLTVT.

The V gene is TRBV20-1, the J gene TRBJ2-5; 8 bases agree with TRBD2. The length of the CDR3 is 18 residues. Looked up from germline, CDR1 is DFQATT and CDR2 is SNEGSKA (reference sequence). Trimming removed 2 bases from V and 4 bases from J; junction bases left unmatched: 18. The DNA of the CDR3 is TGCAGTGCTAGAAGTTTAGTGGGGAAGCGGGAGAAGGGAGAGACCCAGTACTTC. Amino acids: CSARSLVGKREKGETQYF.